The 14 T cell receptor beta chains listed next were all sequenced from one sample in a study of brain metastases from non-small cell lung cancer. The method was immunoSEQ multiplex PCR; TCRdb's version includes in-frame clones alone and lacks a portion of them. This sample has over 2,000 clones; roughly 83% occur once, and the top ten carry about 7%. The sample comprised tissue from a brain metastasis. These receptors came from a donor aged 40 or older with non-small cell lung cancer.

This rearrangement joins TRBV6-5 to TRBJ2-7; 11 positions agree with TRBD2. Germline CDR1 MNHEY, CDR2 SVGAGI. V gave up 5 bases and J gave up 1 base; unmatched junction bases: 4. The CDR3 is 15 residues long. CDR3 sequence (DNA): TGTGCCAGCAGTCAGGGACTAGCGGTTTCCTACGAGCAGTACTTC. Protein product: CASSQGLAVSYEQYF.

This rearrangement joins TRBV13 to TRBJ1-1; D is perhaps TRBD1 (5 bases). The CDR3 runs 15 residues. V was cut by 0 bases and J by 0 bases, with 8 bases left in between. Germline V CDR1 and CDR2: PRHDT, FYEKMQ (reference sequence). CDR3 nucleotide sequence: TGTGCCAGCAGCTTAGGGGGGGAATTGAACACTGAAGCTTTCTTT. Translated: CASSLGGELNTEAFF.

This chain uses TRBV11-3 with TRBJ1-5; perhaps TRBD1 as D (6 bases). The CDR3 runs 15 residues. Per the germline V gene, CDR1 is SGHNT and CDR2 is YENEEA. Trimming pared 5 bases from V and 3 bases from J, leaving 14 bases between. This CDR3 reads CASSGVRDTNQPQHF. CDR3 nucleotide sequence: TGTGCCAGCAGCGGAGTCCGGGACACCAATCAGCCCCAGCATTTT.

V usage is TRBV7-3 and J usage is TRBJ2-3; 9 bases align to TRBD2. The J segment lost 4 bases and the V segment lost 2 bases, leaving 4 bases of the junction unmatched. Per germline, CDR1 SGHTA and CDR2 FQGTGA. This CDR3 region has 15 residues. The CDR3 region has the DNA TGTGCCAGCAGCTTACGCGGGGGGGCTCCAGATACGCAGTATTTT. The encoded protein is CASSLRGGAPDTQYF.

CDR3 DNA: TGCGCCAGCAGCTTCGGGGAACGCACAGATACGCAGTATTTT. Translating gives CASSFGERTDTQYF. The chain recombines TRBV5-1 with TRBJ2-3, with a weak D call TRBD2 (5 bases). CDR3 size: 14 residues. Germline V gives CDR1 SGHRS, CDR2 YFSETQ. The germline V and J ends were trimmed by 2 bases and 1 base, with 8 bases remaining between them.

V usage is TRBV7-3 and J usage is TRBJ2-1; no firm D call. The CDR3 consists of 13 residues. CDR1 and CDR2 from the germline V gene are SGHTA and FQGTGA. Trimming took 2 bases from V and 2 from J, leaving 4 bases between them. The CDR3 nucleotides are TGTGCCAGCAGCTTAGGTACCTACAATGAGCAGTTCTTC. Translating it yields CASSLGTYNEQFF. Using reference TRBV7-3 and TRBJ2-1 for the parts outside the CDR3, the full variable domain is GAGVSQTPSNKVTEKGKYVELRCDPISGHTALYWYRQSLGQGPEFLIYFQGTGAADDSGLPNDRFFAVRPEGSVSTLKIQRTERGDSAVYLCASSLGTYNEQFFGPGTRLTVL.

The J gene is TRBJ1-2, the V gene TRBV29-1, with D perhaps TRBD1 (6 bases). The germline V and J ends were trimmed by 1 base and 4 bases, with 10 bases remaining between them. The germline gives CDR1 SQVTM, CDR2 ANQGSEA. This CDR3 has 13 amino acids. CDR3 residues: CSVEGGRSYGYTF. For the CDR3, the DNA is TGCAGCGTTGAAGGGGGGCGCAGCTATGGCTACACCTTC.

This chain uses TRBV19 with TRBJ2-2; TRBD2 is a possible D gene (6 bases). Germline CDR1 and CDR2: LNHDA and SQIVND (reference sequence). V was pared by 6 bases and J by 4 bases, with 21 bases between. The CDR3 is made up of 17 amino acids. The chain's CDR3 is CASRREAQYSATGELFF. Written as DNA, the CDR3 is TGTGCCAGTAGGAGGGAGGCTCAGTATTCCGCCACCGGGGAGCTGTTTTTT. The full variable domain, completed using reference TRBV19 and TRBJ2-2, is DGGITQSPKYLFRKEGQNVTLSCEQNLNHDAMYWYRQDPGQGLRLIYYSQIVNDFQKGDIAEGYSVSREKKESFPLTVTSAQKNPTAFYLCASRREAQYSATGELFFGEGSRLTVL.

This clone came up once. V usage is TRBV9 and J usage is TRBJ2-4; TRBD1 agrees at 7 bases. Germline V CDR1 and CDR2: SGDLS, YYNGEE. The ends lost 4 bases at V and 4 bases at J; junction bases unmatched: 5. The CDR3 extends over 14 amino acids. The CDR3: CASSPPTGKNIQYF. The CDR3 DNA reads TGTGCCAGCAGCCCGCCGACAGGGAAAAACATTCAGTACTTC.

As concerns this clone: A junction boundary mismatches the germline segment, possibly from a read error. V usage is TRBV29-1 and J usage is TRBJ1-1; 9 bases fit TRBD1. Germline V gene data show CDR1 as SQVTM and CDR2 as ANQGSEA. The CDR3 spans 17 residues. The CDR3 coding sequence is TGCAGCGCGGGGTCCAAGGGACAGGGCCGGTTGAACACTGAAGCTTTTTTT. It translates to CSAGSKGQGRLNTEAFF.

This sequence joins TRBV15 and TRBJ1-4; D is perhaps TRBD1 (5 bases). Germline V gene sequence: CDR1 LNHNV, CDR2 YYDKDF (reference sequence). The ends were cut back, 11 bases at V and 7 bases at J, with 17 bases in the middle. This CDR3 is 13 amino acids long. Written as DNA, the CDR3 is TGTGCCGGGGGAGTAGGGTACGGTGAAAAACTGTTTTTT. Its protein product is CAGGVGYGEKLFF.

This chain uses TRBV19 with TRBJ2-7; the D gene is possibly TRBD1 (8 bases). This CDR3 is built from 13 residues. Trimming shortened V by 8 bases and J by 4 bases, and 15 bases separated the two germline ends. Per the germline V gene, CDR1 is LNHDA and CDR2 is SQIVND (reference sequence). The CDR3 spells CASGEQGGYEQYF. As DNA, the CDR3 is TGTGCCAGTGGCGAACAGGGGGGGTACGAGCAGTACTTC.

The rearrangement joins TRBV25-1 to TRBJ2-1; D possibly corresponds to TRBD2 (5 bases). The CDR3 has 13 amino acids. CDR1 MGHDK and CDR2 SYGVNS come from the germline V gene. Trimming took off 4 bases at V and 6 bases at J, with 10 bases between the two ends. Here the CDR3 DNA reads TGTGCCAGCAGTGTGAGGGTGTTCAATGAGCAGTTCTTC. Its protein product is CASSVRVFNEQFF.

This rearrangement joins TRBV19 to TRBJ2-7, with no clear D. The CDR3 consists of 13 residues. With 3 bases removed from V and 1 base from J, the gap between germline ends came to 7 bases. Germline CDR1 and CDR2: LNHDA and SQIVND (reference sequence). This CDR3 is CASSIPPSYEQYF. The CDR3 DNA follows: TGTGCCAGTAGTATTCCTCCTTCCTACGAGCAGTACTTC.